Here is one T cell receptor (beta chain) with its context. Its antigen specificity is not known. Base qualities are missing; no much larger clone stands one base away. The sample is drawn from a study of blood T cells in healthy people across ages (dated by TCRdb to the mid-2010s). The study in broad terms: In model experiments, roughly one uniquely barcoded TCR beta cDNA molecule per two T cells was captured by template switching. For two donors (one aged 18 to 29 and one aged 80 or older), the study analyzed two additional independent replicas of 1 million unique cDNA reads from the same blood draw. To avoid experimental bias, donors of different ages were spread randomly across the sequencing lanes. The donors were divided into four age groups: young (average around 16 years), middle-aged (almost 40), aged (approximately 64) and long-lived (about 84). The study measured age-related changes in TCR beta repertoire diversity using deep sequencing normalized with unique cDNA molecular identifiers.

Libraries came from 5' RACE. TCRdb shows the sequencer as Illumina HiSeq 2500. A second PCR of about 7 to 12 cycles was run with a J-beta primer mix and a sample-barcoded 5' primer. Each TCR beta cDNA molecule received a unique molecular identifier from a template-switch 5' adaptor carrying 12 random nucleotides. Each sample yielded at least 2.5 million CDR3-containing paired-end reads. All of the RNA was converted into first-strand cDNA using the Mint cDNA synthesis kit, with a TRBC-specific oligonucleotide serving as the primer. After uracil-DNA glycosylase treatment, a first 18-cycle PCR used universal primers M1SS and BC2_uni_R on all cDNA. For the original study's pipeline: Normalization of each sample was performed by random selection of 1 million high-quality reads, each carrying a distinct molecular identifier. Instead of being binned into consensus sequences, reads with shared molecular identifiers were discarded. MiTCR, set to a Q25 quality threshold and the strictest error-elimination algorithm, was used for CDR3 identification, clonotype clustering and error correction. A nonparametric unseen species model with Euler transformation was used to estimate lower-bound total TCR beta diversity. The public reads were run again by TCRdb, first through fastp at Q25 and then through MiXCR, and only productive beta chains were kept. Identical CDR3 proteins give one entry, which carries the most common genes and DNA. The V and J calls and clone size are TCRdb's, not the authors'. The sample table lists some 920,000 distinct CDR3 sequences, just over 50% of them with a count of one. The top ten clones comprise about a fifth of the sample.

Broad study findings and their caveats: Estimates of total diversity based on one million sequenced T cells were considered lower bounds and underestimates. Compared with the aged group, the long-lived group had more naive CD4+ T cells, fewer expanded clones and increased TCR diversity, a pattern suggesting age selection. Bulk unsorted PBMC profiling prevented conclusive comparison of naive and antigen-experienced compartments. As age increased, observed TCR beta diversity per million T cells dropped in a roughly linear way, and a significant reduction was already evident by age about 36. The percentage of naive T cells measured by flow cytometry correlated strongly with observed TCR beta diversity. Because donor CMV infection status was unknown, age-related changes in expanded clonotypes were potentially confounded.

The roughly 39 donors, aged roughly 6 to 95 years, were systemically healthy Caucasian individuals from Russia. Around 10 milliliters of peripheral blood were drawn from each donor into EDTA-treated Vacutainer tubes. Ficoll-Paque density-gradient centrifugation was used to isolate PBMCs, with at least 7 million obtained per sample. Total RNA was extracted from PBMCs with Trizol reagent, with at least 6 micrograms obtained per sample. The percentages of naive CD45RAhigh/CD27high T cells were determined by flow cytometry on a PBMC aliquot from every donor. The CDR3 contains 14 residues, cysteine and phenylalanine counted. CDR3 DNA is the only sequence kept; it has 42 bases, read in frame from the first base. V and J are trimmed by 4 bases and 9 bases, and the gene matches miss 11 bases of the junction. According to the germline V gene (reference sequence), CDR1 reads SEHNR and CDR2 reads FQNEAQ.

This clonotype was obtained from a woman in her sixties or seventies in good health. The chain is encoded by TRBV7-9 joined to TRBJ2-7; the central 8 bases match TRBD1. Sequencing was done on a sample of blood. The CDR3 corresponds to CASSSLDRAQGQYF. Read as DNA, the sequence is TGTGCCAGCAGCTCACTGGACAGGGCCCAGGGGCAGTACTTC.